These 9 T cell receptor beta chains share one sample of origin, sequenced in a study of blood T cells in healthy people across ages. The second PCR ran about 6 to 11 cycles with a sample-barcoded 5' primer and J-beta primers. TCRdb used MiXCR to reprocess the 5' RACE reads, holding one entry per CDR3 protein. The sample gives about 670,000 distinct CDR3 sequences, 40% to 45% of which show up once; approximately 29% is in the top ten. The sequencing input was blood. The receptors derive from a man aged 80 or over in good health.

The chain has TRBV7-9 and TRBJ2-4, with D perhaps matching TRBD2 (7 bases). Germline V CDR1 and CDR2: SEHNR, FQNEAQ (reference sequence). V lost 5 bases and J 8 bases, leaving 13 bases between the germline ends. The CDR3 is made up of 13 amino acids. The CDR3 region has the DNA TGTGCCAGCAGCACGCAAGGGGGGGACATTCAGTACTTC. Its protein product is CASSTQGGDIQYF.

This clonotype came up a few times. The chain links TRBV25-1 to TRBJ1-1; tentatively, D is TRBD1 (5 bases). CDR3 length: 14 residues. The germline CDR1 and CDR2 sequences are MGHDK and SYGVNS. V shed 5 bases and J shed 3 bases, with 13 bases lying between them. For the CDR3, the DNA is TGTGCCAGCAGTCCGTTCGGGGGTGACACTGAAGCTTTCTTT. Protein product: CASSPFGGDTEAFF.

This clonotype came up a few times. This rearrangement joins TRBV20-1 to TRBJ2-3, with 7 bases matching TRBD2. J gave up 0 bases and V 0 bases, and 15 bases lay outside the gene matches. The CDR3 is 19 amino acids. CDR1 and CDR2 (germline): DFQATT, SNEGSKA (reference sequence). CDR3 sequence (DNA): TGCAGTGCTAGAGATTACACTAGCGACCGACTATTTAGCACAGATACGCAGTATTTT. This sequence encodes CSARDYTSDRLFSTDTQYF.

This chain links TRBV25-1 with TRBJ2-4; D may match TRBD1 or TRBD2 (5 bases each). In germline, CDR1 is MGHDK, CDR2 SYGVNS. This CDR3 spans 16 amino acids. The ends were cut back, 4 bases at V and 0 bases at J, with 13 bases in the middle. Written as DNA, the CDR3 is TGTGCCAGCAGTGGAGGGGACGGCCTAGCCAAAAACATTCAGTACTTC. Residues: CASSGGDGLAKNIQYF.

This clonotype appeared once. The rearrangement joins TRBV27 to TRBJ2-1, with D tentatively TRBD2 (7 bases). V was pared by 5 bases and J by 3 bases, with 11 bases between. Germline CDR1 and CDR2: MNHEY and SMNVEV (reference sequence). The length of the CDR3 is 14 residues. This CDR3 is CASSGRGNYNEQFF. The CDR3 region has the DNA TGTGCCAGCAGTGGGAGGGGGAACTACAATGAGCAGTTCTTC.

The sample holds many counts of this clonotype. The rearrangement links TRBV2 to TRBJ2-7; 7 bases agree with TRBD1. This CDR3 has 13 amino acids. Germline assignment: CDR1 SNHLY and CDR2 FYNNEI. V shed 10 bases and J 7 bases; nucleotides not matched to a gene: 13. CDR3 loop: CAKDRQGRGEQYF. As DNA, the CDR3 is TGTGCCAAAGATCGACAGGGCAGAGGGGAGCAGTACTTC.

There are a few counts of this clonotype. The rearrangement joins TRBV2 to TRBJ2-5; 11 positions match TRBD2. Germline V gene lookup returns CDR1 SNHLY and CDR2 FYNNEI. This CDR3 region has 18 residues. Losses at the gene ends were 2 bases for V and 1 base for J; bases not matched to a gene: 9. The DNA for the CDR3 is TGTGCCAGCAGTGAATTCGGAACTAGCGGGGGAGGCCAAGAGACCCAGTACTTC. Its protein product is CASSEFGTSGGGQETQYF.

About this clonotype: Its ends do not fully match the called genes, so a read error is possible. The chain carries TRBV10-3 and TRBJ2-1, with D possibly TRBD2 on 5 matching bases. The CDR3 consists of 12 residues. Germline assignment: CDR1 ENHRY and CDR2 SYGVKD. The CDR3 reads CAIMGSYNERYF. The CDR3 nucleotides read TGTGCCATCATGGGCTCCTACAATGAGCGGTACTTC.

This clonotype was recorded at least ten times. The chain employs TRBV3-1 and TRBJ2-7, with 11 positions matching TRBD2. Germline V gives CDR1 LGHDT, CDR2 YNNKEL (reference sequence). This CDR3 is 14 amino acids long. The junction had 0 bases not matched to a gene; V was cut back by 1 base and J by 4 bases. The CDR3 DNA follows: TGTGCCAGCAGCCAAGTAGCGGGAGGGTACGAGCAGTACTTC. Translating it yields CASSQVAGGYEQYF.